These 25 T cell receptor beta chains were sequenced from one sample in a study of response to subunit inactivated influenza vaccine. TCRdb independently ran MiXCR on the RT-PCR reads; one entry per CDR3 protein. This table holds more than 150,000 distinct CDR3 sequences, about 9.3% found once. Sample: non-naive T cells sorted from PBMCs, taken on the day of vaccination. Every receptor here comes from a man aged 50 to 59 who received an inactivated influenza vaccine.

This clonotype was found a few times. J is TRBJ2-7 and V is TRBV10-3; TRBD2 matches at 7 bases. This CDR3 has 15 residues. With 10 bases clipped from V and 0 bases from J, the junction kept 12 bases outside the gene matches. Germline lookup yields CDR1 ENHRY and CDR2 SYGVKD. Here the CDR3 DNA reads TGTGCCACCTGGGGCTACACGGGGGGCTCCTACGAGCAGTACTTC. This encodes CATWGYTGGSYEQYF.

This clonotype showed up many times. The genes are TRBV5-1 and TRBJ2-1, with 10 nucleotides matching TRBD2. Germline V gene lookup returns CDR1 SGHRS and CDR2 YFSETQ. The CDR3 is 17 residues long. V trimming: 1 base; J trimming: 4 bases; junction bases outside the gene matches: 8. In DNA form, the CDR3 reads TGCGCCAGCAGCTTGCCCAAGCGGGAGGGCCGGTACAATGAGCAGTTCTTC. Translation: CASSLPKREGRYNEQFF.

This clonotype has a handful of counts. The V gene is TRBV6-2 or TRBV6-3, the J gene TRBJ2-1; 7 bases agree with TRBD2. The CDR3 runs to 16 residues. CDR1 is MNHEY and CDR2 is SVGEGT in the germline V gene. V lost 0 bases, J lost 3 bases, and 5 bases stayed unmatched. The CDR3 coding sequence is TGTGCCAGCAGTTACTCTCTCCGGGAGGACTACAATGAGCAGTTCTTC. Translating gives CASSYSLREDYNEQFF.

The chain joins TRBV20-1 to TRBJ2-1; 7 nucleotides align to TRBD2. The CDR3 sequence is 13 residues long. After removal of 6 bases from V and 8 bases from J, the junction contained 10 bases not matched to a gene. Per germline, CDR1 DFQATT and CDR2 SNEGSKA (reference sequence). As DNA, the CDR3 is TGCAGTGCGAGCGGGCGGGGGACCGATGAGCAGTTCTTC. Its protein is CSASGRGTDEQFF.

This clonotype was counted at least ten times. The rearrangement links TRBV12-3 or TRBV12-4 to TRBJ2-1; no firm D call. The V end lost 4 bases, the J end lost 1 base, and 5 bases lay between the germline ends. The CDR3 sequence is 13 residues long. The CDR3 nucleotides are TGTGCCAGCAGTTCATGGTCCTACAATGAGCAGTTCTTC. This translates into CASSSWSYNEQFF.

Turning to this clonotype: Given a much more abundant clone one base away, this may be a read error. The CDR3 nucleotides read TGCAGCGTTAAGGGTTCAAATGATCAGTTCTTC. Amino acids: CSVKGSNDQFF. This chain connects TRBV29-1 to TRBJ2-1, with D uncertain. This CDR3 comprises 11 residues. CDR1 and CDR2 (germline): SQVTM, ANQGSEA.

This clonotype occurred a few times. The chain's CDR3 is CASSPMGATQYF. The CDR3 nucleotides read TGCGCCAGCAGCCCTATGGGGGCTACGCAGTATTTT. The J gene is TRBJ2-3, the V gene TRBV5-1; perhaps TRBD1 as D (6 bases). In germline, CDR1 is SGHRS, CDR2 YFSETQ. CDR3 size: 12 residues. The V end was cut by 4 bases, the J end by 8 bases, with 11 bases between.

This clonotype was detected only a few times. This sequence joins TRBV20-1 and TRBJ2-7; 9 nucleotides line up with TRBD1. CDR3 length: 15 amino acids. With 5 bases clipped from V and 0 bases from J, the junction kept 8 bases outside the gene matches. Germline CDR1 and CDR2: DFQATT and SNEGSKA (reference sequence). In DNA, the CDR3 is TGCAGTGCTCGTAGCCGGGACAGGGACTCCTACGAGCAGTACTTC. It translates to CSARSRDRDSYEQYF.

This clonotype was detected only a few times. CDR3 sequence reads: CASRPPSSGGAQKTQYF. CDR3 nucleotide sequence: TGTGCCAGCAGGCCCCCCTCTAGCGGGGGGGCCCAGAAGACCCAGTACTTC. This chain links TRBV3-1 with TRBJ2-5; TRBD2 matches 12 bases. J gave up 6 bases and V 6 bases, and 14 bases lay outside the gene matches. Germline assignment: CDR1 LGHDT and CDR2 YNNKEL (reference sequence). The CDR3 has 17 amino acids.

The J gene is TRBJ2-1, the V gene TRBV18; the D gene is possibly TRBD2 (5 bases). Per the germline V gene, CDR1 is KGHSH and CDR2 is LQKENI. The V gene lost 5 bases and the J gene lost 0 bases, with 20 bases spanning the gap. The CDR3 has 18 amino acids. CDR3 in DNA: TGTGCCAGCTCATCAGATTACTCAGGACTCAGCTCCTACAATGAGCAGTTCTTC. Its translation: CASSSDYSGLSSYNEQFF.

There are many counts of this clonotype. The CDR3 nucleotides are TGTGCCAGCAGCTTTAGCGGGAGGGCCGTTAATGAGCAGTTCTTC. Translation gives CASSFSGRAVNEQFF. The chain couples TRBV7-9 to TRBJ2-1; 11 bases are a match to TRBD2. This CDR3 spans 15 amino acids. V lost 3 bases, J lost 7 bases, and 5 bases stayed unmatched. CDR1 and CDR2 (germline): SEHNR, FQNEAQ (reference sequence).

The chain recombines TRBV10-1 with TRBJ2-7; 11 bases are shared with TRBD2. The CDR3 sequence is 17 residues long. Germline-derived CDR1 and CDR2 are WNHNN and SYGVQD (reference sequence). V lost 5 bases and J lost 0; bases outside the gene matches: 9. The CDR3 is CASSPASGGRTSYEQYF. CDR3 nucleotides: TGCGCCAGCAGTCCGGCTAGCGGGGGGCGAACCTCCTACGAGCAGTACTTC.

The V gene is TRBV13, the J gene TRBJ2-2, with D perhaps TRBD1 (6 bases). Germline lookup yields CDR1 PRHDT and CDR2 FYEKMQ (reference sequence). This CDR3 spans 17 amino acids. Between the trimmed V and J ends, which lost 7 bases and 4 bases, there was a span of 22 bases. The CDR3 protein is CASTLSRSGHSTGELFF. CDR3 nucleotide sequence: TGTGCCAGCACCCTATCACGGTCGGGACACTCCACCGGGGAGCTGTTTTTT.

This clonotype occurred many times. V usage is TRBV6-2 or TRBV6-3 and J usage is TRBJ2-2; D is perhaps TRBD2 (7 bases). The germline V gene has CDR1 MNHEY and CDR2 SVGEGT. CDR3 length equals 14 residues. V dropped 8 bases and J dropped 6 bases, with 16 bases sitting between them. CDR3 residues: CASEWGGASGELFF. CDR3 in DNA: TGTGCCAGCGAGTGGGGGGGCGCGTCCGGGGAGCTGTTTTTT.

This clonotype was counted at least ten times. V usage is TRBV12-3 or TRBV12-4 and J usage is TRBJ2-7; TRBD1 aligns across 10 bases. After removal of 8 bases from V and 0 bases from J, the junction contained 4 bases not matched to a gene. This CDR3 comprises 14 residues. The CDR3 reads CASGTGDLSYEQYF. The CDR3 DNA sequence: TGTGCCAGCGGGACAGGGGACCTCTCCTACGAGCAGTACTTC.

This clonotype has ten or more counts. This sequence joins TRBV5-1 and TRBJ2-3, with 11 bases fitting TRBD1. The V gene's germline CDR1 is SGHRS and CDR2 YFSETQ. CDR3 length: 17 residues. The V and J ends lost 4 bases and 3 bases, in that order; junction bases with no gene match: 10. The CDR3 nucleotides are TGCGCCAGCAGCACTCGGACAGGGGGCTCCGGGACAGATACGCAGTATTTT. Protein: CASSTRTGGSGTDTQYF.

Note on this clonotype: A much larger clone lies a single base off, so this may be a read error. The chain recombines TRBV4-3 with TRBJ2-3; 9 bases match TRBD2. Germline lookup yields CDR1 LGHNA and CDR2 YSLEER. This CDR3 spans 17 amino acids. J gave up 1 base and V 4 bases, and 9 bases lay outside the gene matches. CDR3 bases: TGCGCCAGCAGCCGAGCCACTTCTAGCGGGGGCACAGATACGCAGTATTTT. It specifies CASSRATSSGGTDTQYF.

This clonotype was seen many times. The chain uses TRBV12-3 or TRBV12-4 and TRBJ2-1; D gene uncertain. The CDR3 is 12 amino acids. The V and J ends lost 6 bases and 9 bases respectively, with 12 bases between them. The DNA of the CDR3 is TGTGCCAGCAGCCGAATAGGCGGTGAGCAGTTCTTC. This gives the protein CASSRIGGEQFF.

The CDR3 sequence: CASTGNNYGYTF. The CDR3 nucleotides are TGCGCCAGCACAGGGAATAACTATGGCTACACCTTC. This chain uses TRBV4-1 with TRBJ1-2; D may be TRBD1 (5 bases). The CDR3 totals 12 residues. The V gene lost 7 bases and the J gene lost 1 base, with 7 bases spanning the gap. Germline CDR1 and CDR2: MGHRA and YSYEKL.

The rearrangement uses TRBV20-1 and TRBJ2-7, with TRBD1 matching 11 bases. The V and J ends lost 5 bases and 5 bases, in that order; junction bases with no gene match: 8. Germline loops: CDR1 DFQATT, CDR2 SNEGSKA (reference sequence). The CDR3 is 14 residues long. CDR3 amino acids: CSAVRTGGIDEQYF. Here the CDR3 DNA reads TGCAGTGCTGTGAGGACAGGGGGCATCGACGAGCAGTACTTC.

The chain joins TRBV2 to TRBJ2-1; the match to TRBD2 covers 11 bases. Trimming removed 6 bases from V and 7 bases from J; junction bases left unmatched: 5. The CDR3 is made up of 14 amino acids. The germline gives CDR1 SNHLY, CDR2 FYNNEI. The CDR3 sequence is CASRGLAERNEQFF. The CDR3 DNA is TGTGCCAGCAGGGGACTAGCGGAGAGGAATGAGCAGTTCTTC.

This clonotype turned up a few times. The chain is built from TRBV6-5 and TRBJ2-6, with 8 bases aligning to TRBD2. Trimming took 2 bases from V and 2 from J; bases not matched to a gene: 5. The CDR3 is 17 amino acids. Germline V gene data show CDR1 as MNHEY and CDR2 as SVGAGI. CDR3 coding DNA: TGTGCCAGCAGTTACGGCGGGAGGTCCCCTGGGGCCAACGTCCTGACTTTC. Its protein product is CASSYGGRSPGANVLTF.

The sample holds many counts of this clonotype. The V gene is TRBV29-1, the J gene TRBJ2-1, with D perhaps matching TRBD2 (6 bases). The CDR3 is 9 residues long. The germline V and J ends were trimmed by 6 bases and 9 bases, with 6 bases remaining between them. Germline V gives CDR1 SQVTM, CDR2 ANQGSEA. CDR3 DNA sequence: TGCAGCGTGGGAGGTGAGCAGTTCTTC. It translates to CSVGGEQFF.

About this clonotype: A clone one base away is much larger, so this may be a read error. The genes are TRBV29-1 and TRBJ2-1; 8 bases map to TRBD2. V was clipped by 8 bases and J by 2 bases; unmatched bases: 5. The CDR3 has 13 amino acids. CDR1 SQVTM and CDR2 ANQGSEA come from the germline V gene. This CDR3 reads CSISGNTYNEQFF. CDR3 in DNA: TGCAGCATTAGCGGGAACACCTACAATGAGCAGTTCTTC.

This clonotype appeared many times. This rearrangement joins TRBV7-2 to TRBJ1-3; unclear D gene. This CDR3 has 16 amino acids. Germline V gene lookup returns CDR1 SGHTA and CDR2 FQGNSA. V was shortened by 0 bases and J by 1 base, with 10 bases between the two germline ends. In DNA, the CDR3 is TGTGCCAGCAGCTTAGCGGGCCTCATATCTGGAAACACCATATATTTT. It specifies CASSLAGLISGNTIYF.